This TCR beta chain is from a study of a mutant IDH1 vaccine in newly diagnosed glioma. Across the study: Vaccination followed radiotherapy alone by 4-6 weeks, or accompanied temozolomide cycles.

Time point meaning: week 11, during vaccination. A single vaccine dose contained 300 ug of mutant IDH1 20-mer peptide, and topical imiquimod was used with it. Data came from immunoSEQ multiplex PCR; TCRdb stores just in-frame clones and leaves some out. The sample carries some 120,000 clones, 80% recorded once. Regarding this clone: Its antigen remains unknown.

Trimming at V came to 6 bases and at J to 4 bases, leaving 5 bases not matched to a gene. The CDR3 is 13 amino acids. Germline V gives CDR1 MNHNY, CDR2 SVGAGI (reference sequence). The chain is built from TRBV6-6 and TRBJ2-7, with 8 bases aligning to TRBD2. The starting material was PBMCs, obtained from a glioma patient whose treatment included an IDH1 peptide vaccine. The clonotype originates from a man in his forties with glioma. The CDR3: CASSPTGGYEQYF. The CDR3 bases are TGTGCCAGCAGCCCGACGGGGGGGTACGAGCAGTACTTC.